This T cell receptor beta chain was identified during a study of response to subunit inactivated influenza vaccine. Whole-study results and caveats: After each seasonal influenza vaccination, few new T cells are recruited, the authors suggested.

Germline CDR1 and CDR2: MNHEY and SVGAGI. V lost 0 bases and J 8 bases, leaving 11 bases between the germline ends. This CDR3 comprises 14 residues. TCRdb reanalysed the RT-PCR reads using MiXCR and keeps one entry per CDR3 protein. This table holds around 530,000 distinct CDR3 sequences, approximately 12% found once. Details on this clonotype: Its antigen is still unknown.

Sample: PBMCs from blood, taken on the day of vaccination. V gene TRBV6-5 combines with J gene TRBJ2-4; either TRBD1 or TRBD2 may supply D (5 bases each). The TCR originated in a man in his fifties or sixties who received an inactivated influenza vaccine. The CDR3 DNA reads as TGTGCCAGCAGTTACTCGGGACGAATGGACATTCAGTACTTC. It specifies CASSYSGRMDIQYF.